This T cell receptor (beta chain) was documented in a study of T cells in Graves' hyperthyroidism and ophthalmopathy. This clonotype has more than one count but fewer than ten. Template material for amplifying TCR beta CDR3 regions consisted of RNA transcripts. First-round RT-PCR of the TCR CDR3 relied on the HTBI primer set. From the multiplex PCR reads, TCRdb called clonotypes with MiXCR, one entry per CDR3 protein. This repertoire shows some 620,000 distinct CDR3 sequences, 15% to 20% found once; its top ten account for less than 4.5%. V lost 6 bases and J lost 0, with 12 bases in between. The CDR3 is made up of 15 amino acids. Germline CDR1 and CDR2: MNHNS and SASEGT. Hyperthyroidism was newly diagnosed in patients aged 18 to 65 (duration under 2 months).

The sequencing sample was made of blood. The chain has TRBV6-1 and TRBJ1-3; D perhaps matches TRBD1 (6 bases). This TCR derives from a woman younger than 45 with Graves' hyperthyroidism. CDR3 DNA sequence: TGTGCCAGCAGCAGGGGATCGAACTCTGGAAACACCATATATTTT. Amino acids: CASSRGSNSGNTIYF.